This T cell receptor (beta chain) comes out of a study of T cell responses to AZD1222 COVID-19 vaccine. This CDR3 has 13 amino acids. Trimming removed 3 bases at V and 9 bases at J, with 12 bases between. Germline CDR1 MGHDK, CDR2 SYGVNS. Only in-frame clones appear in the TCRdb table, and some are missing; sequencing was by immunoSEQ multiplex PCR. The table shows about 120,000 clones, with 90% to 95% occurring only once. The chain recombines TRBV25-1 with TRBJ1-5, with D possibly matching TRBD1 (5 bases). The TCR comes from an adult who received the AZD1222 COVID-19 vaccine. The sequencing used peripheral blood, collected 28 days after the second AZD1222 dose. CDR3 nucleotide sequence: TGTGCCAGCAGTGACAGGGATGGAAGGCCCCAGCATTTT. Its protein product is CASSDRDGRPQHF.